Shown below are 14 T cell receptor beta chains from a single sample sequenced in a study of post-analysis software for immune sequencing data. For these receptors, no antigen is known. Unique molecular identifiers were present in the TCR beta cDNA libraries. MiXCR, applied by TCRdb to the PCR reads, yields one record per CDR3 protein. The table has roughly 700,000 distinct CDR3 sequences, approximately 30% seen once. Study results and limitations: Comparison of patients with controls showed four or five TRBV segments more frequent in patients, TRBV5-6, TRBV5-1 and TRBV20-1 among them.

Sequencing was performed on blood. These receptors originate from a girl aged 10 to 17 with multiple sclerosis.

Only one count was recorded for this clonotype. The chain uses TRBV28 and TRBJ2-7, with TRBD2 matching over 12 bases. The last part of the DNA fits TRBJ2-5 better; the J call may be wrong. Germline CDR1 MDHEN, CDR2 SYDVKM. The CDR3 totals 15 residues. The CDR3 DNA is TGTGCCAGTCACGGGACTAGCGGGTTTGGAGAGACCCAGTACTTC. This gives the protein CASHGTSGFGETQYF.

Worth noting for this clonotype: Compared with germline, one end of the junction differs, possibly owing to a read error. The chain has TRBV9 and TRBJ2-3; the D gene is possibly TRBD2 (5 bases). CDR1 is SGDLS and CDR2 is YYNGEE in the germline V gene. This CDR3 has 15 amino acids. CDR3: CAGSVGVQVGMAQYF. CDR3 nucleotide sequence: TGTGCCGGCAGCGTAGGCGTGCAGGTCGGGATGGCGCAGTATTTT.

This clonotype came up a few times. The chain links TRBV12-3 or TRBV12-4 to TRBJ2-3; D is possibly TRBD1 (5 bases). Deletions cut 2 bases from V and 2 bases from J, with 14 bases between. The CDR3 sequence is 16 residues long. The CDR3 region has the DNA TGTGCCAGCAGTTTAAGACTTTCACAGGCCACAGATACGCAGTATTTT. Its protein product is CASSLRLSQATDTQYF.

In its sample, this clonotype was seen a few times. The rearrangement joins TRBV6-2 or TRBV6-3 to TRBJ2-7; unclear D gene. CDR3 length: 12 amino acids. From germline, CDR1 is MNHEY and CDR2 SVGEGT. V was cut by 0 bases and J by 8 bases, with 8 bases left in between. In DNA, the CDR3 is TGTGCCAGCAGTTACTCGCCTTCCAAGCAGTACTTC. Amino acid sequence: CASSYSPSKQYF.

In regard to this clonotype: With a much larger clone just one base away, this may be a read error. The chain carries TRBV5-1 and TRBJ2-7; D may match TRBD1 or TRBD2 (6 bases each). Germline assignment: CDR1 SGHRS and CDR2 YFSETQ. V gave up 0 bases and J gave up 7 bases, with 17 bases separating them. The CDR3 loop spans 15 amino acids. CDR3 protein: CASSLGPGAYNEQYF. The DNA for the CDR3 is TGCGCCAGCAGCTTGGGTCCGGGGGCTTACAATGAGCAGTACTTC.

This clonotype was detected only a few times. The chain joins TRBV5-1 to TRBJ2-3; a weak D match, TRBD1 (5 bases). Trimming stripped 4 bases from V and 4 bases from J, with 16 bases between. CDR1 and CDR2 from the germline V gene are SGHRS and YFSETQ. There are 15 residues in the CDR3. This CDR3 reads CASSQTGSSPDTQYF. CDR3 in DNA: TGCGCCAGCAGCCAAACAGGTTCCTCCCCAGATACGCAGTATTTT.

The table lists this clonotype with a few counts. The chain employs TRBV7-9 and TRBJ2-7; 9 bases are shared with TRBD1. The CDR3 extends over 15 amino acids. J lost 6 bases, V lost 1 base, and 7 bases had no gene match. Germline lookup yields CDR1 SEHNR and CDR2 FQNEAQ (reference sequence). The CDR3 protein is CASSLGTGELFEQYF. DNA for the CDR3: TGTGCCAGCAGCTTAGGGACAGGGGAGTTATTCGAGCAGTACTTC.

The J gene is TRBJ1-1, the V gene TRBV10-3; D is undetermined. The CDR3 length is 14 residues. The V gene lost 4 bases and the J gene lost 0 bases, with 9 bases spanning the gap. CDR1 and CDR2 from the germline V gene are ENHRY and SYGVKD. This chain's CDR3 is CAISATTVNTEAFF. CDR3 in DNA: TGTGCCATCAGTGCTACGACGGTGAACACTGAAGCTTTCTTT.

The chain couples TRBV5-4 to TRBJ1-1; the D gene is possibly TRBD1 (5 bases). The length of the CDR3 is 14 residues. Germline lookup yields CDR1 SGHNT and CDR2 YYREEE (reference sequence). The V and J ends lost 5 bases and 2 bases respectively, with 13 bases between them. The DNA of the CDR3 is TGTGCCAGCAGTCTCAAGGGGTTTAACACTGAAGCTTTCTTT. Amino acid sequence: CASSLKGFNTEAFF.

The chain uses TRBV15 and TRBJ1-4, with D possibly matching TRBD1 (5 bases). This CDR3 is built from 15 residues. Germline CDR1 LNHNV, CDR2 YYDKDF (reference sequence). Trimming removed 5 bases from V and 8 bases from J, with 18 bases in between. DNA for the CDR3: TGTGCCACCAGCCCCATTCAGGACATACGGGAAAAACTGTTTTTT. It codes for CATSPIQDIREKLFF.

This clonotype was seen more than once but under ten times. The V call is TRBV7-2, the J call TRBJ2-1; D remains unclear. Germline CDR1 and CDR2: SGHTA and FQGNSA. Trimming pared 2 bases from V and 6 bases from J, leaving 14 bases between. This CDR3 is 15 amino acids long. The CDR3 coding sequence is TGTGCCAGCAGCTTATCGGGTTCCCTCGGCAATGAGCAGTTCTTC. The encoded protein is CASSLSGSLGNEQFF.

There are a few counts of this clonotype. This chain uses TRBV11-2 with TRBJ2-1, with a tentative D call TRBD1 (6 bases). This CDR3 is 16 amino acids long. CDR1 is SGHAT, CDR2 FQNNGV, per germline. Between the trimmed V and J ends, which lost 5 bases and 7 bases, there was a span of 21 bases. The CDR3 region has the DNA TGTGCCAGCAGCGCTTACAGCGATTATACAGGGAATGAGCAGTTCTTC. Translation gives CASSAYSDYTGNEQFF.

The CDR3 loop reads CASSGSPTYEQYF. The CDR3 DNA reads TGTGCCAGCAGTGGTAGCCCCACCTACGAGCAGTACTTC. This rearrangement joins TRBV6-5 to TRBJ2-7; D is unclear. There are 13 residues in the CDR3. Germline V gives CDR1 MNHEY, CDR2 SVGAGI. The V gene lost 5 bases and the J gene lost 2 bases, with 10 bases spanning the gap.

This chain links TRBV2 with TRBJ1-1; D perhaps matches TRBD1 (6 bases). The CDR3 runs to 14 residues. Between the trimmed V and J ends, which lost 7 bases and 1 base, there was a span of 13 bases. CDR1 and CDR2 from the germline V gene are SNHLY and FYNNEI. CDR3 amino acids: CASTRGQTNTEAFF. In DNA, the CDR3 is TGTGCCAGCACCCGAGGACAGACGAACACTGAAGCTTTCTTT.